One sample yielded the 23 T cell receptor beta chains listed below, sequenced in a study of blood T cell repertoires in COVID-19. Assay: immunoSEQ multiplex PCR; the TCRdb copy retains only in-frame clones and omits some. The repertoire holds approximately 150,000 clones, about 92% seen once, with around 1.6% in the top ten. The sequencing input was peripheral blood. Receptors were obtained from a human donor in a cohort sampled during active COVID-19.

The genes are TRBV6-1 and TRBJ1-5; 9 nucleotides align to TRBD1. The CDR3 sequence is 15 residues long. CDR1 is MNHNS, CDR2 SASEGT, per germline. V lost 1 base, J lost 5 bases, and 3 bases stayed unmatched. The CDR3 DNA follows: TGTGCCAGCAGTGAAGACAGGGGGCCCCATCAGCCCCAGCATTTT. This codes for CASSEDRGPHQPQHF.

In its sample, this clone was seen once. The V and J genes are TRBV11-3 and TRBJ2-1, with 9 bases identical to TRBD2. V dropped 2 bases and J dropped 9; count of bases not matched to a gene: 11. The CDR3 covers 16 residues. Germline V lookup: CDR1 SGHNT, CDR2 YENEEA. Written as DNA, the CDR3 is TGTGCCAGCAGCTTATTAACGGCGGGGGGGCCTGGTGAGCAGTTCTTC. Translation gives CASSLLTAGGPGEQFF.

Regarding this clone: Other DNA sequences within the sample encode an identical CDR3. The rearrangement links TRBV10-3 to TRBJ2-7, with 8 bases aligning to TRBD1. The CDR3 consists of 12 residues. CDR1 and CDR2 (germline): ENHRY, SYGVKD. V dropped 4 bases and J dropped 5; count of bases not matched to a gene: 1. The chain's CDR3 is CAISGTGNEQYF. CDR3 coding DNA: TGTGCCATCAGTGGGACAGGGAACGAGCAGTACTTC.

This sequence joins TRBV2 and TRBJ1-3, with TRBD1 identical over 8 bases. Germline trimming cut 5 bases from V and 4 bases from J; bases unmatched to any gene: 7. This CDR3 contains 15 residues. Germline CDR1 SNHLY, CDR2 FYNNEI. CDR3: CASSLTGGSGNTIYF. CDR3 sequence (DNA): TGTGCCAGCAGTCTTACAGGGGGTTCGGGAAACACCATATATTTT.

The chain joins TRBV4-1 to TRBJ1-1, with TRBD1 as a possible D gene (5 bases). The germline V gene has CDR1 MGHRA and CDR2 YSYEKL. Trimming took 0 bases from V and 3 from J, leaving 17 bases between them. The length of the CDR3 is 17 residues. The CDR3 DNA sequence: TGCGCCAGCAGCCAAGATAGGCAGGGCCTCACCCACACTGAAGCTTTCTTT. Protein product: CASSQDRQGLTHTEAFF.

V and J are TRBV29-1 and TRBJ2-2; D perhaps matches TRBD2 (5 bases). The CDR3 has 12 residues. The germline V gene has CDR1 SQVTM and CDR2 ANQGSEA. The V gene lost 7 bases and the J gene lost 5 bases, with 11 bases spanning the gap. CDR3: CSGESGTGELFF. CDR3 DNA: TGCAGCGGCGAGTCGGGGACCGGGGAGCTGTTTTTT.

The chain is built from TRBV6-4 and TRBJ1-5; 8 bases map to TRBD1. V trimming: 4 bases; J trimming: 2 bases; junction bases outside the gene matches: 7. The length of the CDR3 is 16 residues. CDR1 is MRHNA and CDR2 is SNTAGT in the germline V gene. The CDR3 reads CASSVSGGHGNQPQHF. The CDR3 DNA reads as TGTGCCAGCAGTGTCTCAGGGGGCCACGGCAATCAGCCCCAGCATTTT.

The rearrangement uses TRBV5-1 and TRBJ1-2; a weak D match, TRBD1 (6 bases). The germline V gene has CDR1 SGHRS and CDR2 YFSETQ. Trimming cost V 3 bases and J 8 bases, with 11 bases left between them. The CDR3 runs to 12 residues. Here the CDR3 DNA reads TGCGCCAGCAGCTCCCAGGGGAGCGGCTACACCTTC. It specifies CASSSQGSGYTF.

CDR3 bases: TGTGCCAGCAGCTTAGATGGCCGGGATGCAACTAATGAAAAACTGTTTTTT. Translation gives CASSLDGRDATNEKLFF. The chain links TRBV7-2 to TRBJ1-4; D is unclear. Germline CDR1 reads SGHTA; CDR2 reads FQGNSA. The CDR3 runs to 17 residues. V was cut by 1 base and J by 0 bases, with 12 bases left in between.

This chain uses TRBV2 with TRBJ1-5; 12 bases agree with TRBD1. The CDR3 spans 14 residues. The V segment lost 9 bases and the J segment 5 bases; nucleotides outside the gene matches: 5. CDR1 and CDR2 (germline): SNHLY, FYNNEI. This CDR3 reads CASTGTGGYQPQHF. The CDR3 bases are TGTGCCAGTACCGGGACAGGGGGCTATCAGCCCCAGCATTTT.

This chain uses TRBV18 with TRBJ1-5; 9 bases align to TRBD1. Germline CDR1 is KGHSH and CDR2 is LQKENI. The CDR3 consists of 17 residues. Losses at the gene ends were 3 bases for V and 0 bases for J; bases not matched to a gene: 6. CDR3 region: CASSPGQGTYSNQPQHF. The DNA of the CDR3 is TGTGCCAGCTCACCGGGACAGGGAACTTATAGCAATCAGCCCCAGCATTTT.

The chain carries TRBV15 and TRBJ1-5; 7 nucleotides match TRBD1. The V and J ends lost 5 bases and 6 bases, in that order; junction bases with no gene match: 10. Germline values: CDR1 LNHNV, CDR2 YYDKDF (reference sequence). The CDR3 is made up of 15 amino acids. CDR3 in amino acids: CATSPRGASSQPQHF. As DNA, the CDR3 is TGTGCCACCAGCCCCAGGGGGGCATCTAGTCAGCCCCAGCATTTT. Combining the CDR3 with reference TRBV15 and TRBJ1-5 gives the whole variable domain DAMVIQNPRYQVTQFGKPVTLSCSQTLNHNVMYWYQQKSSQAPKLLFHYYDKDFNNEADTPDNFQSRRPNTSFCFLDIRSPGLGDTAMYLCATSPRGASSQPQHFGDGTRLSIL.

This CDR3 is CASSYFPDSGTQYF. The CDR3 DNA reads as TGTGCCAGCAGTTACTTCCCTGATTCGGGGACCCAGTACTTC. The J gene is TRBJ2-5, the V gene TRBV6-2 or TRBV6-3; no definite D call. CDR3 length equals 14 residues. Germline CDR1 MNHEY, CDR2 SVGEGT. V was clipped by 1 base and J by 7 bases, with 13 bases between them.

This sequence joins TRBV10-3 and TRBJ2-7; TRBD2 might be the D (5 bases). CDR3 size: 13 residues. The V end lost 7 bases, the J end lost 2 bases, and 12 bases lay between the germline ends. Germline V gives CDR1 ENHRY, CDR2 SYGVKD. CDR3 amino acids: CAITKDGTYEQYF. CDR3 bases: TGTGCCATCACCAAGGACGGGACCTACGAGCAGTACTTC.

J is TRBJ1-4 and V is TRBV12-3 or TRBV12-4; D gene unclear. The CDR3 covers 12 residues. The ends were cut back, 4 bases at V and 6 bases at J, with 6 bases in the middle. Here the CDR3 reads CASSYVYEKLFF. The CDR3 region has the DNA TGTGCCAGCAGTTATGTATATGAAAAACTGTTTTTT.

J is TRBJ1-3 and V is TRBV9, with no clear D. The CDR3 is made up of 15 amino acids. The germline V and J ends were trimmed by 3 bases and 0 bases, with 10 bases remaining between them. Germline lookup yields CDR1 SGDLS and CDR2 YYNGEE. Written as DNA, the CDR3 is TGTGCCAGCAGCGCCCGACATTCCTCTGGAAACACCATATATTTT. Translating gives CASSARHSSGNTIYF.

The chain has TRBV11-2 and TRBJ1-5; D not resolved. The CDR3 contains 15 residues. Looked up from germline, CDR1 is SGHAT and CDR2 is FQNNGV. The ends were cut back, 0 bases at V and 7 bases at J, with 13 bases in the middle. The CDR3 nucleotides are TGTGCCAGCAGCTTAGACGGGAGGAACGGACAGCCCCAGCATTTT. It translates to CASSLDGRNGQPQHF.

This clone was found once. The CDR3 reads CASSIQAGGPLETQYF. CDR3 nucleotide sequence: TGTGCCAGTAGTATTCAGGCGGGGGGGCCCTTAGAGACCCAGTACTTC. This chain links TRBV19 with TRBJ2-5; 9 nucleotides align to TRBD2. The ends lost 3 bases at V and 4 bases at J; junction bases unmatched: 9. The CDR3 extends over 16 amino acids. The germline gives CDR1 LNHDA, CDR2 SQIVND (reference sequence).

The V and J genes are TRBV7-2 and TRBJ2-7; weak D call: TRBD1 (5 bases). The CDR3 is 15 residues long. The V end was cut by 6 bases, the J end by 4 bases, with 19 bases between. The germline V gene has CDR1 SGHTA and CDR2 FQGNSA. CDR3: CASRFFGSRVYEQYF. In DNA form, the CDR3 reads TGTGCCAGCAGGTTTTTTGGAAGCAGGGTATACGAGCAGTACTTC.

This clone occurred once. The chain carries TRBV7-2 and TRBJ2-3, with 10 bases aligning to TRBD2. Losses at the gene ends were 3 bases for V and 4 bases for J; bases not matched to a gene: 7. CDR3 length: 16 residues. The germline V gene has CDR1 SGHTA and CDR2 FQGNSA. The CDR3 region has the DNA TGTGCCAGCAGCTTCCGAATAGCGGGGGGCGCAGATACGCAGTATTTT. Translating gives CASSFRIAGGADTQYF.

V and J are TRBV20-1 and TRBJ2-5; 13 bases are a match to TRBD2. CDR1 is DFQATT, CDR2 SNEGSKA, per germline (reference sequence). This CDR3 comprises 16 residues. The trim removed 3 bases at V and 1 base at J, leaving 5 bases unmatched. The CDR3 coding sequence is TGCAGTGCTAGTAGTGGACTAGCGGGGGTCCAAGAGACCCAGTACTTC. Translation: CSASSGLAGVQETQYF.

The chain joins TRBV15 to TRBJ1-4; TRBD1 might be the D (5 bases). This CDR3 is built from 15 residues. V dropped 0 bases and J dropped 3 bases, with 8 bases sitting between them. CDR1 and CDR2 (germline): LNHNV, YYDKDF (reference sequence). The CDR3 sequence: CATSREGAANEKLFF. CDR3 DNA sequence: TGTGCCACCAGCAGAGAAGGGGCGGCTAATGAAAAACTGTTTTTT.

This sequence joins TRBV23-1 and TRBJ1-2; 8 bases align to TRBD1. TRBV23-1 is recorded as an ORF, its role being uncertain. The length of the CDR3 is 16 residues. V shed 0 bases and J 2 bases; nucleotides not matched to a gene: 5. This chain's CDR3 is CASSQSRDRPNYGYTF. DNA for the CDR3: TGCGCCAGCAGTCAATCACGGGACAGGCCAAACTATGGCTACACCTTC.